This is a list of T cell receptor beta chains from one sample in a study of response to subunit inactivated influenza vaccine. TCRdb processed the RT-PCR reads anew with MiXCR; each CDR3 protein has one entry. The sample holds roughly 500,000 distinct CDR3 sequences, 16% seen once. Specimen: CD4+ T cells sorted from PBMCs, collected about 24 months after vaccination. These TCRs come from a man between 50 and 69 years old who received an inactivated influenza vaccine. The CDR3 runs from the conserved cysteine through the conserved F or W. A D gene is named only where the DNA matches it firmly. Not every row has a clone size; where given, it reads once, few, many or a size class.

V,D,J,size,DNA,CDR3
TRBV2,TRBD2,TRBJ2-3,.,TGTGCCAGCACGGGGGGACTAGCCATAGATACGCAGTATTTT,CASTGGLAIDTQYF
TRBV7-9,.,TRBJ1-4,.,TGTGCCAGCAGCTCATCGGATGGCGAAAAACTGTTTTTT,CASSSSDGEKLFF
TRBV6-5,.,TRBJ1-1,.,TGTGCCAGCAGTTGGGGATCTGAAGCTTTCTTT,CASSWGSEAFF
TRBV9,.,TRBJ2-2,.,TGTGCCAGCAGCGTAGGATGGGGGGGGCAGAACACCGGGGAGCTGTTTTTT,CASSVGWGGQNTGELFF
TRBV29-1,.,TRBJ2-1,few,TGCAGCGTTGAATGGCGCGTAGGGGGGAATGAGCAGTTCTTC,CSVEWRVGGNEQFF
TRBV14,TRBD2,TRBJ2-3,.,TGTGCCAGCAGCCCCACACGACTAGCGGGCACAGATACGCAGTATTTT,CASSPTRLAGTDTQYF
TRBV5-5,TRBD1,TRBJ2-2,few,TGTGCCAGTAAGGGACAGCTCTCGAACACCGGGGAGCTGTTTTTT,CASKGQLSNTGELFF
TRBV25-1,.,TRBJ2-1,once,TGTGCCAGCAGGGGGTACGCGGCCAGCTCCTACAATGAGCAGTTCTTC,CASRGYAASSYNEQFF
TRBV7-9,.,TRBJ2-2,.,TGTGCCAGCAGCTTACCTATGGGGAAGGGCACCGGGGAGCTGTTTTTT,CASSLPMGKGTGELFF
TRBV7-9,.,TRBJ1-4,many,TGTGCCAGCAGCGATTATACCGCGGATGAAAAACTGTTTTTT,CASSDYTADEKLFF
TRBV28,.,TRBJ2-1,.,TGTGCCAGCACCAAAGGGGGAGGACCCTACAATGAGCAGTTCTTC,CASTKGGGPYNEQFF
TRBV10-3,TRBD1,TRBJ2-7,few,TGTGCCATCAGTGGCCCAGGGGGCTTTAGATCCTACGAGCAGTACTTC,CAISGPGGFRSYEQYF
TRBV3-1,.,TRBJ2-7,.,TGTGCCAGCACCCGACAGGGAGGGGAGCAGTACTTC,CASTRQGGEQYF
TRBV6-5,.,TRBJ1-1,many,TGTGCCAGCGTTGGACACGGGAACACTGAAGCTTTCTTT,CASVGHGNTEAFF
TRBV3-1,.,TRBJ2-1,few,TGTGCCAGCAGCCAAGATTGGACGCGCTCTAATGAGCAGTTCTTC,CASSQDWTRSNEQFF
TRBV5-1,.,TRBJ1-1,.,TGCGCCAGCAGCGGGTCAGGGCGTGAAGCTTTCTTT,CASSGSGREAFF
TRBV7-2,.,TRBJ2-3,few,TGTGCCAGCAGCTCGGACAGCTACACAGATACGCAGTATTTT,CASSSDSYTDTQYF
TRBV7-2,TRBD2,TRBJ2-5,few,TGTGCCAGCAGCTTTCTAGCGGGAGGGTCGGCAGAGACCCAGTACTTC,CASSFLAGGSAETQYF
TRBV5-1,TRBD1,TRBJ2-3,.,TGCGCCAGCAGCAGGACAGGGCATCAAGATACGCAGTATTTT,CASSRTGHQDTQYF
TRBV7-2,.,TRBJ1-5,many,TGTGCCAGCAGCGGACAGTTCAATCAGCCCCAGCATTTT,CASSGQFNQPQHF
TRBV4-2,.,TRBJ2-7,.,TGTGCCAGCAGCCCCCGGCATGGCGTTAGCTCCTACGAGCAGTACTTC,CASSPRHGVSSYEQYF
TRBV20-1,TRBD2,TRBJ2-7,.,TGCAGTGCTGGCCCAGCGGGGCTAGCTTACGAGCAGTACTTC,CSAGPAGLAYEQYF